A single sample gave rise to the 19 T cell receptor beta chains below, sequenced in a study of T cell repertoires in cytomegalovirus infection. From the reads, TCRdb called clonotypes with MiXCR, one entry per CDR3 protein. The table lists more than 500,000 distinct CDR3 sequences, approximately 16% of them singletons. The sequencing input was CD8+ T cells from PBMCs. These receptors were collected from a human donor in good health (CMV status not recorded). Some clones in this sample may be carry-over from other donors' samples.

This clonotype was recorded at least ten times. This CDR3 reads CASSLDTTSNQPQHF. The CDR3 DNA reads as TGTGCCAGCAGTTTGGACACGACTAGCAATCAGCCCCAGCATTTT. The rearrangement joins TRBV2 to TRBJ1-5; tentative D call: TRBD1 (5 bases). CDR3 length equals 15 residues. Trimming stripped 5 bases from V and 0 bases from J, with 11 bases between. CDR1 and CDR2 (germline): SNHLY, FYNNEI.

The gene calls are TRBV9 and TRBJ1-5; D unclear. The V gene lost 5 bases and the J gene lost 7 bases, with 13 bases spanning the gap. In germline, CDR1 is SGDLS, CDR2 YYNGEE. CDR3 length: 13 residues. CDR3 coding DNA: TGTGCCAGCAGTGAAGAATTGGGACAGCCCCAGCATTTT. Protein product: CASSEELGQPQHF.

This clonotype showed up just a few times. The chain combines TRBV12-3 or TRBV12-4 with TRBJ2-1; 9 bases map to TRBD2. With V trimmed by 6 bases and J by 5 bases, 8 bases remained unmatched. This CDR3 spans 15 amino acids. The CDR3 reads CASSRAGGNDNEQFF. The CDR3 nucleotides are TGTGCCAGCAGCCGAGCGGGGGGCAATGACAATGAGCAGTTCTTC.

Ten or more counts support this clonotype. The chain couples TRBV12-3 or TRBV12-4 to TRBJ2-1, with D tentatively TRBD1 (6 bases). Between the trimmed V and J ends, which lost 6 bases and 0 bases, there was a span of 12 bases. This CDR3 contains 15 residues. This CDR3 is CASSASDSSYNEQFF. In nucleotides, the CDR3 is TGTGCCAGCAGCGCCTCGGACAGCTCCTACAATGAGCAGTTCTTC.

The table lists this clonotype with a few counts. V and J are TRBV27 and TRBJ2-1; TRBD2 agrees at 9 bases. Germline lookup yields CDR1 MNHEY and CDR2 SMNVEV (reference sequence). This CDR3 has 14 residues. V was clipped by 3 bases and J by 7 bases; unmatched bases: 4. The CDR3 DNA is TGTGCCAGCAGTTTGGGCGGGGGGGCTAATGAGCAGTTCTTC. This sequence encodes CASSLGGGANEQFF.

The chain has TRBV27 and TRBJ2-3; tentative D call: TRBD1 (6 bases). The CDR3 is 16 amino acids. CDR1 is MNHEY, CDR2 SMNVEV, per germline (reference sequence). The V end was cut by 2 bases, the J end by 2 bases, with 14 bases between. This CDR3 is CASSLLRGGLTDTQYF. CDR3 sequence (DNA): TGTGCCAGCAGTTTACTCAGGGGCGGGCTCACAGATACGCAGTATTTT.

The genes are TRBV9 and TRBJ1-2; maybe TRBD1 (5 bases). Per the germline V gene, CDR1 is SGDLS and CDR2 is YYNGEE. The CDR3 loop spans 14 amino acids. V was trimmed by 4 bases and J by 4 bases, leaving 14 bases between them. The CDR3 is CASSPERGAYGYTF. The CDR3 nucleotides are TGTGCCAGCAGCCCGGAGCGAGGGGCCTATGGCTACACCTTC.

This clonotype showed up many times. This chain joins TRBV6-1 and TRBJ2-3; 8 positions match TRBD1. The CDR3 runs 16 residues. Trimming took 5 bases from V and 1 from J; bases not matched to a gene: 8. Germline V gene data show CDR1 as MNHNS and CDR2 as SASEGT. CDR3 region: CASSSHQGAGTDTQYF. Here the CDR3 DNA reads TGTGCCAGCAGTTCCCACCAGGGGGCTGGCACAGATACGCAGTATTTT.

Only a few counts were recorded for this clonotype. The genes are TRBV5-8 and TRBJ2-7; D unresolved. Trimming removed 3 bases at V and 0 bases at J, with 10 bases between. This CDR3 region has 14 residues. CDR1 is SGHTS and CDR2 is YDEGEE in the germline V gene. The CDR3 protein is CASSSTISSYEQYF. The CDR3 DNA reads TGTGCCAGCAGCTCGACGATTAGCTCCTACGAGCAGTACTTC. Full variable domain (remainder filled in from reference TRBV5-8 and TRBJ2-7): EAGVTQSPTHLIKTRGQQATLRCSPISGHTSVYWYQQALGLGLQFLLWYDEGEERNRGNFPPRFSGRQFPNYSSELNVNALELEDSALYLCASSSTISSYEQYFGPGTRLTVT.

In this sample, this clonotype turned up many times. The CDR3 loop reads CASSLSYLGETQYF. CDR3 nucleotides: TGTGCCAGCAGCTTATCGTACCTTGGGGAGACCCAGTACTTC. The rearrangement links TRBV11-2 to TRBJ2-5; no reliable D call. Per germline, CDR1 SGHAT and CDR2 FQNNGV. Trimming pared 2 bases from V and 5 bases from J, leaving 12 bases between. The CDR3 is 14 amino acids. Full variable domain (outside the CDR3, taken from reference TRBV11-2 and TRBJ2-5): EAGVAQSPRYKIIEKRQSVAFWCNPISGHATLYWYQQILGQGPKLLIQFQNNGVVDDSQLPKDRFSAERLKGVDSTLKIQPAKLEDSAVYLCASSLSYLGETQYFGPGTRLLVL.

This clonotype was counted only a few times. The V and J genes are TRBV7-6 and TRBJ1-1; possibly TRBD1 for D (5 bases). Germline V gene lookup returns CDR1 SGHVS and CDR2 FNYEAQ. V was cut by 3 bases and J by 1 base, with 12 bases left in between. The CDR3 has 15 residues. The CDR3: CASSLVGGANTEAFF. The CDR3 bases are TGTGCCAGCAGCTTGGTTGGTGGGGCGAACACTGAAGCTTTCTTT.

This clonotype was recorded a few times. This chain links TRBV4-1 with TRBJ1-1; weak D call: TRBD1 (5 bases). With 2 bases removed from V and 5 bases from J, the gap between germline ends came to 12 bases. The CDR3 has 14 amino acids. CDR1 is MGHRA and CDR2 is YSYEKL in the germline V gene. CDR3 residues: CASSQKGFATEAFF. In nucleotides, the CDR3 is TGCGCCAGCAGCCAAAAGGGGTTCGCAACTGAAGCTTTCTTT.

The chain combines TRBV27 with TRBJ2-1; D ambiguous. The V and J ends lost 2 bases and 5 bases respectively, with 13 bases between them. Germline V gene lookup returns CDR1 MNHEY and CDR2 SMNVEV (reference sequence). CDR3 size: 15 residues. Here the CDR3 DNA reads TGTGCCAGCAGTTTAATAGGCGTTTCCGACAATGAGCAGTTCTTC. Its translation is CASSLIGVSDNEQFF.

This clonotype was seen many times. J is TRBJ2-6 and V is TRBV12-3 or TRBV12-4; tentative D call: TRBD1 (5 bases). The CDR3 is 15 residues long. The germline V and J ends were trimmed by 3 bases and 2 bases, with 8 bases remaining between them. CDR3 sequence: CASSFRGPGANVLTF. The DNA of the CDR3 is TGTGCCAGCAGTTTTAGGGGCCCTGGGGCCAACGTCCTGACTTTC.

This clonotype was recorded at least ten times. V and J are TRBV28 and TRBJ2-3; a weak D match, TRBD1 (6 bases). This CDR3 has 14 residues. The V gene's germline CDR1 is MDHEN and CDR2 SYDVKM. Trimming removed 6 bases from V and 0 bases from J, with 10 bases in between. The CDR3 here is CASRARGSTDTQYF. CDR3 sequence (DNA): TGTGCCAGCAGGGCCAGGGGTAGCACAGATACGCAGTATTTT.

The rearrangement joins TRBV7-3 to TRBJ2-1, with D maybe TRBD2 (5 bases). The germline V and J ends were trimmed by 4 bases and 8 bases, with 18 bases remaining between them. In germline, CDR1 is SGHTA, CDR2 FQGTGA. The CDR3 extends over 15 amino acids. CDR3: CASSSILAPLDEQFF. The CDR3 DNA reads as TGTGCCAGCAGCTCCATCCTAGCACCCTTGGATGAGCAGTTCTTC.

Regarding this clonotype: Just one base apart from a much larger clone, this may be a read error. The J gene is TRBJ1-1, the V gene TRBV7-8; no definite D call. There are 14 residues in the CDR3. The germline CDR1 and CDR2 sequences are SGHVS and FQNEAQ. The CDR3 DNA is TGTGACAGCAGCACCCGGGAGTACCACACTGAAGCTTTCTTT. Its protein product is CDSSTREYHTEAFF.

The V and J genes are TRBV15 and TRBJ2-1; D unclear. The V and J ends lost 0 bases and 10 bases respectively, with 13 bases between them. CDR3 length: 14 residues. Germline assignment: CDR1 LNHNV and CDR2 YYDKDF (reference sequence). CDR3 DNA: TGTGCCACCAGCAGAGAACCGGCGTTCCGCGAGCAGTTCTTC. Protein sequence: CATSREPAFREQFF.

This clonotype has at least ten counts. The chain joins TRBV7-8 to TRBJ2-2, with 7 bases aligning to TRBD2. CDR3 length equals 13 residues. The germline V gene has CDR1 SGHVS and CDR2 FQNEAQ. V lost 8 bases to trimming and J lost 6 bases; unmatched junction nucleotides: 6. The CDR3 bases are TGTGCCAGCGTTGAGGGAGGGCCCGGGGAGCTGTTTTTT. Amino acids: CASVEGGPGELFF.